The clone carrying this T cell receptor beta chain was observed a few times. The data originate from a study of Graves' ophthalmopathy and Graves' hyperthyroidism. V lost 0 bases, J lost 5 bases, and 8 bases lay in between. The CDR3 runs 14 residues. From germline, CDR1 is MGHRA and CDR2 YSYEKL. Transcripts of RNA were the source for amplifying TCR beta CDR3 regions. Following a first-round RT-PCR that used HTBI primers, a second-round multiplex PCR was carried out. TCRdb re-called the multiplex PCR reads through MiXCR, storing one row per CDR3 protein. The sample lists 660,000 or so distinct CDR3 sequences, about 41% occurring once.

The chain is built from TRBV4-1 and TRBJ1-5; D gene uncertain. Sequenced input: peripheral blood. The clonotype originates from an adult man with Graves' ophthalmopathy. CDR3 nucleotides: TGCGCCAGCAGCCAAGATGTCCGGGATCAGCCCCAGCATTTT. Residues: CASSQDVRDQPQHF.